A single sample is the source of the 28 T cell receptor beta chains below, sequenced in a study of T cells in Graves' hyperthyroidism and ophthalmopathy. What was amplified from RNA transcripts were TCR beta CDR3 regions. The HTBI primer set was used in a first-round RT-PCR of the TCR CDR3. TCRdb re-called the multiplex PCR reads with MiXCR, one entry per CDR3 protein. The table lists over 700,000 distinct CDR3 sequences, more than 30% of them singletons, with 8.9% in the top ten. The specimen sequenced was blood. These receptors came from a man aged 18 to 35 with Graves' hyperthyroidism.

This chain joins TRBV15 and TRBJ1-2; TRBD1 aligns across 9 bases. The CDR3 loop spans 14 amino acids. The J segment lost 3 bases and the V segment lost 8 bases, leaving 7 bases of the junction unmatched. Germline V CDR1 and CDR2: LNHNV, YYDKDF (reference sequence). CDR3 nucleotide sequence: TGTGCCACCGCTCCGGGACAGGGCCACTATGGCTACACCTTC. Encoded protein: CATAPGQGHYGYTF.

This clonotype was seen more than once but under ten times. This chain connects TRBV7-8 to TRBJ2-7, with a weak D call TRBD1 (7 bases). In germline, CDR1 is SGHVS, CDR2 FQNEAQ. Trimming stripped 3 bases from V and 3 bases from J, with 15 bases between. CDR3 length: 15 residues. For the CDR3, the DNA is TGTGCCAGCAGCTTTGGACAGGTGGGGGGCTACGAGCAGTACTTC. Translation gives CASSFGQVGGYEQYF.

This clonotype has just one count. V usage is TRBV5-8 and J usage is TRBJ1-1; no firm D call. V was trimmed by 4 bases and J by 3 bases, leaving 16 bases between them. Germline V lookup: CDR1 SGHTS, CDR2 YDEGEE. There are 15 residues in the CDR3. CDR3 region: CASSIGGVGDTEAFF. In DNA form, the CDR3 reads TGTGCCAGCAGCATTGGTGGGGTAGGAGACACTGAAGCTTTCTTT. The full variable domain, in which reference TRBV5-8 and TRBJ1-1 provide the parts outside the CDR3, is EAGVTQSPTHLIKTRGQQATLRCSPISGHTSVYWYQQALGLGLQFLLWYDEGEERNRGNFPPRFSGRQFPNYSSELNVNALELEDSALYLCASSIGGVGDTEAFFGQGTRLTVV.

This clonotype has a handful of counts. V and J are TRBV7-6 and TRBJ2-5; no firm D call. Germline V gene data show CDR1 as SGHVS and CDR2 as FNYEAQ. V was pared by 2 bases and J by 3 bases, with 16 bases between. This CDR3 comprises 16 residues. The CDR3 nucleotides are TGTGCCAGCAGCTTACTTGACGCGATATTAAAAGAGACCCAGTACTTC. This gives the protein CASSLLDAILKETQYF.

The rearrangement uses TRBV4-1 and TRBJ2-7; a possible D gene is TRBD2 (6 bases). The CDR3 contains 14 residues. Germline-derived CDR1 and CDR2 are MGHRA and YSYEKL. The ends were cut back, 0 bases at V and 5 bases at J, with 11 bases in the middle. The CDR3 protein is CASSQDSGGNEQYF. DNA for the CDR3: TGCGCCAGCAGCCAAGATTCCGGAGGGAACGAGCAGTACTTC.

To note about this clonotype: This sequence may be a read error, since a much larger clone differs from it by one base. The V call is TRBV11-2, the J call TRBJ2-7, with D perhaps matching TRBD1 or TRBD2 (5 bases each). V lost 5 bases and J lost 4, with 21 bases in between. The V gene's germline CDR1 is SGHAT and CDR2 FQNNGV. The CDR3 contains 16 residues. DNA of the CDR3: TGTGCCAGCAGCCCCGGGACCCTTGGGACGAGGTACGAGCAGTACTTC. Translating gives CASSPGTLGTRYEQYF. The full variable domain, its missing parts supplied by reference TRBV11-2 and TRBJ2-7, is EAGVAQSPRYKIIEKRQSVAFWCNPISGHATLYWYQQILGQGPKLLIQFQNNGVVDDSQLPKDRFSAERLKGVDSTLKIQPAKLEDSAVYLCASSPGTLGTRYEQYFGPGTRLTVT.

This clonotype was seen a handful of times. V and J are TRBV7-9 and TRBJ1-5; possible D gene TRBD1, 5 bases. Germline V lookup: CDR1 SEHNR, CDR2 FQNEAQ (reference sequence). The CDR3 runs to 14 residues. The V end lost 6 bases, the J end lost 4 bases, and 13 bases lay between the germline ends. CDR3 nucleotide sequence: TGTGCCAGCAGTTCACAGGAGAGAAATCAGCCCCAGCATTTT. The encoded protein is CASSSQERNQPQHF.

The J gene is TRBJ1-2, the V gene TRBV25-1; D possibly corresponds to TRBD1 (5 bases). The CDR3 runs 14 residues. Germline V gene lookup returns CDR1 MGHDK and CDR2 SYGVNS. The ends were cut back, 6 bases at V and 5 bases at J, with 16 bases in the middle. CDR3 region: CASSQDHRNYGYTF. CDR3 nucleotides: TGTGCCAGCAGCCAAGATCACAGGAATTATGGCTACACCTTC.

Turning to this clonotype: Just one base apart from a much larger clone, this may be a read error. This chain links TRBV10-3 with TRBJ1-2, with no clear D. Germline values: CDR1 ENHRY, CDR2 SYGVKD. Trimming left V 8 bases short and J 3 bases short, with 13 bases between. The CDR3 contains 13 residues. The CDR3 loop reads CAIAELSDYGYTF. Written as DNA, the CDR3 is TGTGCCATCGCTGAACTGTCGGACTATGGCTACACCTTC.

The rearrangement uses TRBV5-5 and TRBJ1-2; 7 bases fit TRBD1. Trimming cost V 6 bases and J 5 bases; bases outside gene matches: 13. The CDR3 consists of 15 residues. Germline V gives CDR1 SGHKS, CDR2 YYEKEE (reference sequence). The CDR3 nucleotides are TGTGCCAGCAACCCCGAGACAGGGACAACGTATGGCTACACCTTC. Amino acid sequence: CASNPETGTTYGYTF.

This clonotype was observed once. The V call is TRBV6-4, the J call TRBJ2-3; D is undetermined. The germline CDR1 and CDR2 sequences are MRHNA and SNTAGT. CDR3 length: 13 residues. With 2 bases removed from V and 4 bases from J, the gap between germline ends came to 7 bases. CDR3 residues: CASSDRLADTQYF. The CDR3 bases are TGTGCCAGCAGTGACAGGTTGGCAGATACGCAGTATTTT.

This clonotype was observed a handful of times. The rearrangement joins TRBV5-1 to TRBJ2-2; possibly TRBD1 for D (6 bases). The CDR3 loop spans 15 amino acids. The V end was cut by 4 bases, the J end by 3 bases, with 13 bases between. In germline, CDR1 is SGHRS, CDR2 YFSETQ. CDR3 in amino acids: CASSPYRADTGELFF. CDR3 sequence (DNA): TGCGCCAGCAGCCCCTACAGGGCGGACACCGGGGAGCTGTTTTTT.

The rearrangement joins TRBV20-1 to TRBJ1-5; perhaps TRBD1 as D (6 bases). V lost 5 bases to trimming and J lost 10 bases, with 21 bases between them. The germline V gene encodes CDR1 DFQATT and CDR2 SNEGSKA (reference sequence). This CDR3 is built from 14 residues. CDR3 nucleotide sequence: TGCAGTGCTCTCAAGGGAACAGGGACAATCCCCCAGCATTTT. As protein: CSALKGTGTIPQHF.

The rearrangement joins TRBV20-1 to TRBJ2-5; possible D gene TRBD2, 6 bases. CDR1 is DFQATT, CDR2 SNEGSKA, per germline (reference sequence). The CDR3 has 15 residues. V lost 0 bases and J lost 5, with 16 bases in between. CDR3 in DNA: TGCAGTGCTAGAGATTGGGACTCCCCGGGGGAGACCCAGTACTTC. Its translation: CSARDWDSPGETQYF.

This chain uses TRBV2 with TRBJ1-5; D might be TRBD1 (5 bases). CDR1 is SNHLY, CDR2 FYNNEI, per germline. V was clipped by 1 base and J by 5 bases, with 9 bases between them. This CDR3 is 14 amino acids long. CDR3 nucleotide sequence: TGTGCCAGCAGTGAAGGACGGGGGTATCAGCCCCAGCATTTT. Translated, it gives CASSEGRGYQPQHF.

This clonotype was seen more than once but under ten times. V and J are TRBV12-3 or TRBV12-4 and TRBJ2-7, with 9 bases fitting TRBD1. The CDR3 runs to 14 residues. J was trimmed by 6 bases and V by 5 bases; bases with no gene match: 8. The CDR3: CASSVRDRDGEQYF. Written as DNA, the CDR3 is TGTGCCAGCAGTGTCCGGGACAGGGACGGCGAGCAGTACTTC.

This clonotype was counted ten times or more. CDR3 loop: CASSEGGAGLYEQYF. CDR3 nucleotides: TGTGCCAGCAGTGAAGGTGGCGCGGGGCTTTACGAGCAGTACTTC. The chain uses TRBV2 and TRBJ2-7, with D possibly being TRBD2 (6 bases). Germline loops: CDR1 SNHLY, CDR2 FYNNEI. The V end lost 1 base, the J end lost 4 bases, and 14 bases lay between the germline ends. The CDR3 is 15 residues long.

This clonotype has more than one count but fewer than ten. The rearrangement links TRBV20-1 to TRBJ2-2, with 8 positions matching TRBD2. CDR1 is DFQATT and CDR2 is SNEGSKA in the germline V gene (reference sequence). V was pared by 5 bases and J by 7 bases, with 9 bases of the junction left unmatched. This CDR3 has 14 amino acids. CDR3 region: CSASPGGAFGELFF. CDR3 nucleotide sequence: TGCAGTGCTTCGCCGGGGGGGGCCTTCGGGGAGCTGTTTTTT.

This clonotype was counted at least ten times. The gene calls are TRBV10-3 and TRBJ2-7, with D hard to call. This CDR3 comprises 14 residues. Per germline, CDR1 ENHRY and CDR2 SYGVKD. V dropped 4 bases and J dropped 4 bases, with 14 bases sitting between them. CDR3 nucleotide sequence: TGTGCCATCAGTGCGTCAGGAAACTTTTACGAGCAGTACTTC. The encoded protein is CAISASGNFYEQYF.

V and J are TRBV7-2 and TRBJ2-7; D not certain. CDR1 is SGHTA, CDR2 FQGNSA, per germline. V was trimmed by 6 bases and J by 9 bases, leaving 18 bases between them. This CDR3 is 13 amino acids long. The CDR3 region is CASSPPWRPGQYF. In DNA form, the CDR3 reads TGTGCCAGCAGTCCCCCCTGGCGACCCGGGCAGTACTTC.

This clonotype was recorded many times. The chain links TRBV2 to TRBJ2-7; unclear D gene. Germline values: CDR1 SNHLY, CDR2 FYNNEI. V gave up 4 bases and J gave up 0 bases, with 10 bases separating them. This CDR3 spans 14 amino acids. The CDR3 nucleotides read TGTGCCAGCAGTGTGGAGCTAGACTCCTACGAGCAGTACTTC. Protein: CASSVELDSYEQYF. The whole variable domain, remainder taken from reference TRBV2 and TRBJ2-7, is EPEVTQTPSHQVTQMGQEVILRCVPISNHLYFYWYRQILGQKVEFLVSFYNNEISEKSEIFDDQFSVERPDGSNFTLKIRSTKLEDSAMYFCASSVELDSYEQYFGPGTRLTVT.

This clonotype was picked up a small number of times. DNA of the CDR3: TGTGCCAGCAGCGTAGAGTTCAACACTGAAGCTTTCTTT. This translates into CASSVEFNTEAFF. The J gene is TRBJ1-1, the V gene TRBV9; D gene unclear. The CDR3 extends over 13 amino acids. CDR1 is SGDLS, CDR2 YYNGEE, per germline. V was clipped by 0 bases and J by 2 bases, with 5 bases between them.

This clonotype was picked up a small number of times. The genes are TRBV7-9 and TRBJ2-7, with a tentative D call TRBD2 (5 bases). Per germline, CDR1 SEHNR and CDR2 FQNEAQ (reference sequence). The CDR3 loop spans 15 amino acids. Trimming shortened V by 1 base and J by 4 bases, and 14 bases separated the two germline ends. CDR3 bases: TGTGCCAGCAGCTTAGGTACCGGGATTTTTTACGAGCAGTACTTC. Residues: CASSLGTGIFYEQYF. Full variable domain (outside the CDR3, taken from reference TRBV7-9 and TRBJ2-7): DTGVSQNPRHKITKRGQNVTFRCDPISEHNRLYWYRQTLGQGPEFLTYFQNEAQLEKSRLLSDRFSAERPKGSFSTLEIQRTEQGDSAMYLCASSLGTGIFYEQYFGPGTRLTVT.

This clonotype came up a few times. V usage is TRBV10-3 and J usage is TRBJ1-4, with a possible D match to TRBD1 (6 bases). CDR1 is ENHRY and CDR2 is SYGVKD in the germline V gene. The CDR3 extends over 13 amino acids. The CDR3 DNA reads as TGTGCTTCCCATGAGGGGGGACGAACGAAACTGTTTTTT. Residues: CASHEGGRTKLFF.

CDR3 sequence (DNA): TGTGCCAGCACCTTTGACGGGGGTAGCCCTGAAGCTTTCTTT. It specifies CASTFDGGSPEAFF. The V call is TRBV25-1, the J call TRBJ1-1; TRBD1 might be the D (5 bases). The V and J ends lost 7 bases and 6 bases respectively, with 18 bases between them. The length of the CDR3 is 14 residues. The germline V gene has CDR1 MGHDK and CDR2 SYGVNS.

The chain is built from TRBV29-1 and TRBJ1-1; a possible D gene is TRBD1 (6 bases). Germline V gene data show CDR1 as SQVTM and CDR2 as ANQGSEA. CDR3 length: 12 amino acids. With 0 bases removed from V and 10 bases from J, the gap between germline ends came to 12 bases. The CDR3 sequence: CSVEDLGAGAFF. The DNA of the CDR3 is TGCAGCGTTGAAGATCTGGGGGCTGGAGCTTTCTTT.

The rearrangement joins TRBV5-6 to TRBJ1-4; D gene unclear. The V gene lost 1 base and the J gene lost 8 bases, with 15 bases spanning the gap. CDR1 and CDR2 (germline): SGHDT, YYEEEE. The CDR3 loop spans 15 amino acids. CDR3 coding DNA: TGTGCCAGCAGCTTGCGGTCGGGGATTCAGGAAAAACTGTTTTTT. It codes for CASSLRSGIQEKLFF.

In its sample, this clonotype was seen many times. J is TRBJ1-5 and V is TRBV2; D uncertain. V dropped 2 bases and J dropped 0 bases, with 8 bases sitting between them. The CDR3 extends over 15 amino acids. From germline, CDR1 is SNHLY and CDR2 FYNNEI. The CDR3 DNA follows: TGTGCCAGCAGTGAAATGGGCTATAGCAATCAGCCCCAGCATTTT. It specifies CASSEMGYSNQPQHF.